What follows describes a single T cell receptor beta chain. The sample is drawn from a study of shared clonotypes between healthy human individuals. Sequencing was at deep level. Repertoires were generated with immunoSEQ multiplex PCR, while TCRdb's copy carries only in-frame clones and drops some. The table records about 2,500,000 clones, 85% to 95% of them present only once. There were only Caucasian adults among the donors, and all lived in Nashville, Tennessee. The CDR3 has 13 amino acids. V was pared by 4 bases and J by 4 bases, with 10 bases between. Germline lookup yields CDR1 SNHLY and CDR2 FYNNEI.

Sequencing input: naive CD4+ T cells sorted from blood. Subset defined: CD45RA+ positively selected. This receptor was identified in a man aged 18 to 29 in good health. The J gene is TRBJ1-1, the V gene TRBV2; D is uncertain. Here the CDR3 DNA reads TGTGCCAGCAGTGTACGGGGTCTCACTGAAGCTTTCTTT. It codes for CASSVRGLTEAFF.